The TCR beta chain under discussion was sequenced for a study of T cell responses to AZD1222 COVID-19 vaccine (dated by TCRdb to the early 2020s). As for the study more broadly: A total of over 230 trial participants underwent TCR sequencing, of whom some 210 received two doses of AZD1222 and about 26 received two doses of the MenACWY control vaccine. Trial participants were enrolled by age into 18-55, 56-69 and 70-plus year subgroups, with approximately 160, 26 and 62 TCR-sequenced participants respectively.

Overall study results and their limits: Epitopes outside the regions mutated in the B.1.351 and B.1.1.7 variants were reportedly recognized by nearly half of the unique spike-specific TCRs. The vaccine-associated CD4 TCRs covered the entire spike protein, and the dominant responses fell in regions 160-218 and 743-854. In the small 56-69-year group, the increase in depth fell short of significance, most likely because of low power. Because no day 14 peak-response samples were available, repertoires were characterized only after the peak T cell response. Participants were mostly white British, with more females than males. The authors suggested clonal diversity may have been underestimated. Conclusions about previously exposed vaccinees are limited, since just 6 or 7 AZD1222 recipients were seropositive for SARS-CoV-2 at baseline. A significant rise in spike-specific TCR breadth and depth was observed after two AZD1222 doses relative to day 0 and relative to MenACWY recipients.

As concerns this clone: The target of this receptor is not known. No much larger clone is present one base from it, and per-base qualities are unavailable.

The CDR3 regions of human TCRbeta chains were analyzed by immunosequencing. The authors' analysis ran thus. Repertoire TCRs were checked for matches against a reference library of SARS-CoV-2-specific TCRs that had been generated using the MIRA antigen-specificity platform. Breadth was defined as the fraction of unique TCRs that were SARS-CoV-2-associated, and depth was defined as the fraction of total T cells that were SARS-CoV-2-associated. Using the MIRA data, each spike-specific TCR was assigned both to the spike region to which the TCR was reactive and to a CD4 or CD8 class. Log10-transformed breadth and depth values were compared by one-way ANOVA with Sidak's multiple comparisons tests. What TCRdb holds here is the immuneACCESS table cut down to in-frame rearrangements. Part of the clones is not present; checked against another copy, under half of the missing clones reflect an unresolved V gene, and the others are unexplained. From that table come the V and J calls and clone size; the DNA was used to work out D and trimming. Here the sample has fewer than 120,000 clones; around nine tenths occur a single time. Together, the top ten hold about 15% of the sample.

The germline V gene sets CDR1 to SNHLY and CDR2 to FYNNEI. The CDR3 contains 13 residues, cysteine and phenylalanine counted. Just CDR3 DNA is preserved here, 39 bases in frame from base 1. Cut back by 3 bases and 3 bases, the V and J ends lie 9 bases apart. The time point label for this specimen denotes: about 28 days (+/-7) after the second vaccine dose. Because spike-specific TCR depth and breadth did not differ between the two schedules, AZD1222 recipients who got a second dose at roughly 4 weeks were pooled with those who got a second dose at roughly 12 weeks. The vaccinee samples were drawn from two UK trials, COV001 and COV002, one of which was a single-blind randomized controlled phase 2/3 trial testing AZD1222 (ChAdOx1 nCoV-19) in healthy adults. For TCRbeta chain sequencing, PBMC samples from trial participants were taken at day 0 and at day 28 after the second dose.

The sequence links TRBV2 to TRBJ2-7; TRBD2 is possibly the D segment (6 matching bases). The source is an adult who received the AZD1222 COVID-19 vaccine. The sequenced sample was peripheral blood, obtained 28 days after the second AZD1222 dose. For the CDR3, the sequence is CASSEEGFYEQYF. The DNA sequence reads TGTGCCAGCAGTGAGGAGGGTTTCTACGAGCAGTACTTC.